Shown below are 27 T cell receptor beta chains from a single sample sequenced in a study of breast tumors, draining lymph nodes, adjacent tissues listed by TCRdb under 2016. The lymph node samples were taken from the axillary draining lymph nodes of breast cancer patients. Libraries were made using multiplex PCR. TCRdb names Illumina HiSeq 2000 as the instrument used. Clones were called with MiXCR by TCRdb after fastp trimmed the public reads at Q25, and only in-frame beta chains were retained. Each record represents a unique CDR3 protein, reported with the most common genes and DNA among its rows. For this sample there are approximately 250,000 distinct CDR3 sequences; under 40% appear just once. Of the sample, approximately 3.7% falls within the top ten clones. The sequencing input was axillary lymph node tissue. These receptor sequences come from a female donor with breast cancer. Some clones in this sample may be carry-over from other donors' samples.

This clonotype is a singleton in its sample. This sequence joins TRBV20-1 and TRBJ2-5; 7 bases align to TRBD2. The CDR3 length is 13 residues. Per the germline V gene, CDR1 is DFQATT and CDR2 is SNEGSKA (reference sequence). J gave up 5 bases and V 6 bases, and 9 bases lay outside the gene matches. The CDR3 bases are TGCAGTGCCCCCGGGAGGCCGGGGGAGACCCAGTACTTC. Translated: CSAPGRPGETQYF.

With respect to this clonotype: Given a much more abundant clone one base away, this may be a read error. The V call is TRBV4-1, the J call TRBJ2-5; D may be TRBD1 (6 bases). In germline, CDR1 is MGHRA, CDR2 YSYEKL. This CDR3 comprises 13 residues. V dropped 1 base and J dropped 7 bases, with 10 bases sitting between them. Here the CDR3 DNA reads TGCGCCAGCAGCCAAGGCCTAGGGGGGACCCAGTACTTC. Residues: CASSQGLGGTQYF.

This chain connects TRBV24-1 to TRBJ1-5; TRBD1 agrees at 12 bases. The CDR3 length is 17 residues. Germline values: CDR1 KGHDR, CDR2 SFDVKD. Trimming cost V 3 bases and J 6 bases; bases outside gene matches: 8. The CDR3 DNA reads TGTGCCACCAGTGATGGGACAGGGGGCAGTTTGGGTCAGCCCCAGCATTTT. It is translated as CATSDGTGGSLGQPQHF.

As regards this clonotype: Given a much more abundant clone one base away, this may be a read error. CDR3 coding DNA: TGTGCCAACAGTGAAGTGAAGCGGGGGGTCCCCCCGTTCTTC. Its translation: CANSEVKRGVPPFF. This chain uses TRBV6-1 with TRBJ2-1; TRBD2 aligns across 9 bases. Germline V gene sequence: CDR1 MNHNS, CDR2 SASEGT. The CDR3 sequence is 14 residues long.

V and J are TRBV20-1 and TRBJ2-1; 11 bases fit TRBD2. This CDR3 comprises 14 residues. V lost 5 bases and J lost 8; bases outside the gene matches: 8. Germline CDR1 reads DFQATT; CDR2 reads SNEGSKA (reference sequence). Here the CDR3 DNA reads TGCAGTGCTCTAGCCCCTAGCGGGGGGCATGAGCAGTTCTTC. Translation: CSALAPSGGHEQFF.

A single count supports this clonotype. The V gene is TRBV3-1, the J gene TRBJ2-7; TRBD2 matches 10 bases. The CDR3 runs 15 residues. With 4 bases clipped from V and 3 bases from J, the junction kept 6 bases outside the gene matches. Germline values: CDR1 LGHDT, CDR2 YNNKEL (reference sequence). CDR3 nucleotides: TGTGCCAGCAGCCGGGGACTAGCGAGACTCTACGAGCAGTACTTC. Residues: CASSRGLARLYEQYF.

This clonotype has ten or more counts. This chain joins TRBV5-1 and TRBJ2-7; D call uncertain. This CDR3 contains 13 residues. Germline loops: CDR1 SGHRS, CDR2 YFSETQ. Trimming removed 4 bases at V and 4 bases at J, with 12 bases between. Written as DNA, the CDR3 is TGCGCCAGCAGCCCCATGGGGTCGTACGAGCAGTACTTC. Translating it yields CASSPMGSYEQYF.

This clonotype appeared a single time. The gene calls are TRBV7-2 and TRBJ1-3; D possibly corresponds to TRBD1 (5 bases). CDR1 and CDR2 (germline): SGHTA, FQGNSA. The CDR3 is 18 residues long. V lost 1 base and J 0 bases, leaving 16 bases between the germline ends. CDR3 region: CASSLGSGRGFSGNTIYF. Written as DNA, the CDR3 is TGTGCCAGCAGCTTAGGGAGTGGGCGGGGGTTCTCTGGAAACACCATATATTTT.

The V call is TRBV12-3 or TRBV12-4, the J call TRBJ1-6; 8 nucleotides match TRBD1. This CDR3 contains 14 residues. After removal of 6 bases from V and 10 bases from J, the junction contained 8 bases not matched to a gene. CDR3 DNA sequence: TGTGCCAGCAGCCACGAACAGGGGGGATCACCCCTCCACTTT. Translating gives CASSHEQGGSPLHF.

The chain couples TRBV28 to TRBJ1-2; 9 bases agree with TRBD1. The CDR3 length is 14 residues. The V gene end was trimmed by 5 bases and the J gene end by 6 bases; junction bases not matched to a gene: 7. Germline CDR1 MDHEN, CDR2 SYDVKM. In DNA, the CDR3 is TGTGCCAGCAGTGGGGGGACAGGGAAAAATGGCTACACCTTC. Its translation is CASSGGTGKNGYTF.

This clonotype was recorded at least ten times. V is TRBV19 and J is TRBJ2-3; 9 bases line up with TRBD2. With V trimmed by 1 base and J by 1 base, 6 bases remained unmatched. This CDR3 has 17 residues. The germline V gene has CDR1 LNHDA and CDR2 SQIVND (reference sequence). CDR3 protein: CASSIGGAGGGTDTQYF. DNA of the CDR3: TGTGCCAGTAGTATAGGGGGAGCGGGAGGTGGCACAGATACGCAGTATTTT.

Concerning this clonotype: The CDR3 does not close with the conserved phenylalanine or tryptophan, likely indicating a read error. It is unclear where the CDR3 begins or ends on the DNA, so no DNA is shown, and the CDR3 is as TCRdb lists it. V and J are TRBV11-3 and TRBJ2-1; TRBD1 is the table's D call, not checked against the DNA. The length of the CDR3 is 15 amino acids, counting both ends. The germline V gene encodes CDR1 SGHNT and CDR2 YENEEA. CDR3 loop: CASSLDSGVGGEQTL.

This clonotype occurred once. A read error may be the cause here, since a much bigger clone is one base away. This rearrangement joins TRBV5-5 to TRBJ2-7; TRBD1 agrees at 7 bases. Germline-derived CDR1 and CDR2 are SGHKS and YYEKEE (reference sequence). This CDR3 comprises 14 residues. The CDR3 DNA reads TGTGTCAGCAGCCGCCCACACAGGGGCGCGGAGCAGTACTTC. As protein: CVSSRPHRGAEQYF.

The rearrangement uses TRBV15 and TRBJ1-6; D uncertain. Trimming took off 3 bases at V and 9 bases at J, with 9 bases between the two ends. This CDR3 has 13 amino acids. Germline CDR1 LNHNV, CDR2 YYDKDF (reference sequence). The CDR3: CATSSLGGSPLHF. CDR3 nucleotides: TGTGCCACCAGCAGCCTCGGCGGTTCACCCCTCCACTTT.

This sequence joins TRBV20-1 and TRBJ1-1; tentative D call: TRBD1 (5 bases). Deletions cut 2 bases from V and 13 bases from J, with 14 bases between. CDR1 is DFQATT, CDR2 SNEGSKA, per germline (reference sequence). The CDR3 has 11 amino acids. The CDR3 protein is CSARRGERDFF. CDR3 coding DNA: TGCAGTGCTAGAAGGGGAGAGAGGGATTTCTTT.

This clonotype was counted at least ten times. The J gene is TRBJ2-3, the V gene TRBV7-2, with D hard to call. Trimming took off 3 bases at V and 4 bases at J, with 23 bases between the two ends. Germline CDR1 is SGHTA and CDR2 is FQGNSA. The CDR3 sequence is 18 residues long. The CDR3 bases are TGTGCCAGCAGCTTCGTCCCTTCGAGGCGTAGGGCCCCAGATACGCAGTATTTT. Amino acid sequence: CASSFVPSRRRAPDTQYF.

In its sample, this clonotype was seen many times. The chain is built from TRBV5-1 and TRBJ2-3, with 7 positions matching TRBD2. The germline CDR1 and CDR2 sequences are SGHRS and YFSETQ. The CDR3 spans 17 residues. The V gene end was trimmed by 4 bases and the J gene end by 0 bases; junction bases not matched to a gene: 11. The CDR3 nucleotides read TGCGCCAGCAGCCATGGGGAGGGGTTTTCTAGCACAGATACGCAGTATTTT. As protein: CASSHGEGFSSTDTQYF. Supplemented by reference TRBV5-1 and TRBJ2-3, the full variable domain reads KAGVTQTPRYLIKTRGQQVTLSCSPISGHRSVSWYQQTPGQGLQFLFEYFSETQRNKGNFPGRFSGRQFSNSRSEMNVSTLELGDSALYLCASSHGEGFSSTDTQYFGPGTRLTVL.

This clonotype occurred many times. J is TRBJ1-4 and V is TRBV6-2 or TRBV6-3; 9 bases align to TRBD1. The germline V gene encodes CDR1 MNHEY and CDR2 SVGEGT. This CDR3 has 14 residues. The ends lost 6 bases at V and 8 bases at J; junction bases unmatched: 7. The CDR3 DNA reads TGTGCCAGCAGAGGACAGGGGATGGAGGAAAAACTGTTTTTT. Its protein product is CASRGQGMEEKLFF.

This clonotype was detected many times. The chain employs TRBV11-2 and TRBJ1-3; 9 bases line up with TRBD1. The CDR3 is 15 amino acids. V dropped 6 bases and J dropped 4; count of bases not matched to a gene: 7. Germline-derived CDR1 and CDR2 are SGHAT and FQNNGV. CDR3 sequence: CASSLGQGIGNTIYF. For the CDR3, the DNA is TGTGCCAGCAGTTTGGGACAGGGAATAGGAAACACCATATATTTT.

This clonotype was observed a handful of times. The chain combines TRBV20-1 with TRBJ2-7; the D gene is possibly TRBD2 (6 bases). Germline CDR1 reads DFQATT; CDR2 reads SNEGSKA (reference sequence). Trimming shortened V by 0 bases and J by 0 bases, and 24 bases separated the two germline ends. This CDR3 is 19 amino acids long. The CDR3 loop reads CSARDFLGGPAGSSYEQYF. The DNA for the CDR3 is TGCAGTGCTAGAGATTTCCTCGGGGGACCAGCGGGCTCCTCCTACGAGCAGTACTTC.

This clonotype was detected ten times or more. A junction boundary mismatches the germline segment, possibly from a read error. The gene calls are TRBV7-3 and TRBJ1-2; tentatively, D is TRBD1 (5 bases). The CDR3 runs to 15 residues. Germline CDR1 reads SGHTA; CDR2 reads FQGTGA. The CDR3 reads CASSIDSRRNNGYPF. CDR3 coding DNA: TGTGCCAGCAGCATCGACAGCCGGAGAAACAATGGCTACCCCTTC.

Many counts were recorded for this clonotype. The gene calls are TRBV2 and TRBJ1-2, with 10 bases aligning to TRBD1. Germline V CDR1 and CDR2: SNHLY, FYNNEI. With V trimmed by 4 bases and J by 8 bases, 7 bases remained unmatched. The CDR3 totals 14 residues. The CDR3 region is CASSVEGQGSGYTF. The CDR3 DNA reads TGTGCCAGCAGTGTAGAGGGACAGGGGAGCGGCTACACCTTC.

A word on this clonotype: With a much larger clone just one base away, this may be a read error. The CDR3 coding sequence is TGTGCCAGCAGCTTGCGACCGGGACTTTCGAACACCGGGCAGCTGTTTTTT. Translated, it gives CASSLRPGLSNTGQLFF. V is TRBV7-6 and J is TRBJ2-2; the D gene is possibly TRBD2 (6 bases). The CDR3 runs to 17 residues. The V gene's germline CDR1 is SGHVS and CDR2 FNYEAQ.

This clonotype was seen repeatedly, ten times or more. V and J are TRBV20-1 and TRBJ1-2; D may be TRBD1 (6 bases). V was pared by 4 bases and J by 4 bases, with 10 bases between. In germline, CDR1 is DFQATT, CDR2 SNEGSKA (reference sequence). The CDR3 spans 12 residues. CDR3 bases: TGCAGTGCTATACAGGGAGTCTATGGCTACACCTTC. This translates into CSAIQGVYGYTF.

This clonotype was found a few times. Relative to the germline gene, one junction end is altered; a read error may explain this. The chain carries TRBV5-1 and TRBJ2-5, with 7 bases fitting TRBD2. This CDR3 is built from 14 residues. CDR1 is SGHRS, CDR2 YFSETQ, per germline. This CDR3 is CASNPAGNQDTQYF. The DNA for the CDR3 is TGCGCCAGCAACCCAGCGGGGAATCAAGACACCCAGTACTTC.

Turning to this clonotype: Since a much larger clone is just one base distant, this may be a read error. The rearrangement joins TRBV5-1 to TRBJ2-1; 12 bases map to TRBD2. The ends lost 0 bases at V and 9 bases at J; junction bases unmatched: 1. Germline-derived CDR1 and CDR2 are SGHRS and YFSETQ. The length of the CDR3 is 14 residues. CDR3 nucleotides: TGCGCCAGCAGCTTGGGACTAGCGGGAGCTGAGCAGTTCTTC. Residues: CASSLGLAGAEQFF.

The rearrangement links TRBV5-4 to TRBJ2-1; D remains ambiguous. Trimming removed 4 bases at V and 0 bases at J, with 11 bases between. Germline V CDR1 and CDR2: SGHNT, YYREEE (reference sequence). This CDR3 comprises 15 residues. In DNA, the CDR3 is TGTGCCAGCAGCCATGACCGGACCTCCTACAATGAGCAGTTCTTC. Translating gives CASSHDRTSYNEQFF.